The rows below give T cell receptor beta chains drawn from one sample of a study of naive and memory T cell subsets. TCRdb reprocessed the UMI-ligation and nested PCR reads with MiXCR, giving one entry per CDR3 protein. There are approximately 21,000 distinct CDR3 sequences in the sample; roughly 5.5% occur only once, and 6.2% lies in the top ten. Sequenced material: skin, taken from a tuberculin skin test site. The source of these receptors is an adult in good health. CDR3s leave out the opening cysteine and the closing phenylalanine or tryptophan. The order of the fields is V gene, J gene, CDR3 protein.

v_gene: TRBV5-6; j_gene: TRBJ2-1; CDR3aa: ASSFAPWASGVNNEQF
v_gene: TRBV9; j_gene: TRBJ1-4; CDR3aa: ASSTHGGGGNEKLF
v_gene: TRBV28; j_gene: TRBJ1-5; CDR3aa: ASKQGAVDQPQH
v_gene: TRBV11-2; j_gene: TRBJ2-1; CDR3aa: ASSLGTGNYNEQF
v_gene: TRBV5-6; j_gene: TRBJ2-1; CDR3aa: ASSLLAARSYNEQF
v_gene: TRBV5-4; j_gene: TRBJ2-1; CDR3aa: ASSLRGTFNEQF
v_gene: TRBV5-1; j_gene: TRBJ2-1; CDR3aa: ASSLGAGEYNEQF
v_gene: TRBV6-5; j_gene: TRBJ2-1; CDR3aa: ASSPSGRSSYNEQF
v_gene: TRBV13; j_gene: TRBJ2-7; CDR3aa: ASSLGNEQY
v_gene: TRBV4-2; j_gene: TRBJ2-1; CDR3aa: ASSQDVGLAGVDEQF
v_gene: TRBV27; j_gene: TRBJ2-2; CDR3aa: ASSSRTLSTGELF
v_gene: TRBV4-2; j_gene: TRBJ2-1; CDR3aa: ASSQDNSEQF
v_gene: TRBV9; j_gene: TRBJ2-7; CDR3aa: ASSVDRTSGRMGEQY
v_gene: TRBV27; j_gene: TRBJ2-7; CDR3aa: ASSFQGSSYEQY
v_gene: TRBV2; j_gene: TRBJ2-3; CDR3aa: ASSEVPRGVGDTQY
v_gene: TRBV4-1; j_gene: TRBJ1-1; CDR3aa: ASSLVERVGFNTEAF
v_gene: TRBV20-1; j_gene: TRBJ2-7; CDR3aa: SARDPDRRYEQY
v_gene: TRBV6-5; j_gene: TRBJ2-1; CDR3aa: ASSYSSGAYNEQF
v_gene: TRBV23-1; j_gene: TRBJ2-1; CDR3aa: ASSQLYRDTNNEQF
v_gene: TRBV27; j_gene: TRBJ2-3; CDR3aa: ASSRTGLAGGPDTQY
v_gene: TRBV18; j_gene: TRBJ2-1; CDR3aa: ASSGSDVQF
v_gene: TRBV20-1; j_gene: TRBJ2-2; CDR3aa: SLQGTGELF
v_gene: TRBV28; j_gene: TRBJ2-1; CDR3aa: ASRLVAGVGEQF
v_gene: TRBV12-3/TRBV12-4; j_gene: TRBJ1-2; CDR3aa: ASSFGRNYGYT
v_gene: TRBV3-1; j_gene: TRBJ2-7; CDR3aa: ASSLIGTRGTYEQY
v_gene: TRBV6-2/TRBV6-3; j_gene: TRBJ1-1; CDR3aa: ASSQSRQAPNTEAF
v_gene: TRBV19; j_gene: TRBJ2-1; CDR3aa: ASSIELADPRPYNEQF
v_gene: TRBV20-1; j_gene: TRBJ2-3; CDR3aa: SARELGGQSRDTDTQY
v_gene: TRBV5-1; j_gene: TRBJ2-2; CDR3aa: ASSLTGGADTGELF
v_gene: TRBV4-3; j_gene: TRBJ2-3; CDR3aa: ASSQAGGDTQY
v_gene: TRBV14; j_gene: TRBJ2-7; CDR3aa: ASSPWTVSTYEQY
v_gene: TRBV6-5; j_gene: TRBJ1-4; CDR3aa: ASSPKYATNEKLF
v_gene: TRBV11-3; j_gene: TRBJ2-7; CDR3aa: ASSLMTPGQAYEQY
v_gene: TRBV5-5; j_gene: TRBJ2-3; CDR3aa: ASSLVGRTTQY
v_gene: TRBV7-2; j_gene: TRBJ2-1; CDR3aa: ASSHRGVEQF
v_gene: TRBV28; j_gene: TRBJ2-1; CDR3aa: ASSSGTSGKNEGF
v_gene: TRBV29-1; j_gene: TRBJ2-3; CDR3aa: SHNSDTQY
v_gene: TRBV6-2/TRBV6-3; j_gene: TRBJ2-7; CDR3aa: ASRSQGKGTYEQY
v_gene: TRBV9; j_gene: TRBJ2-3; CDR3aa: ASSSRTGETDTQY
v_gene: TRBV20-1; j_gene: TRBJ2-1; CDR3aa: SARDAAGGWNEQF